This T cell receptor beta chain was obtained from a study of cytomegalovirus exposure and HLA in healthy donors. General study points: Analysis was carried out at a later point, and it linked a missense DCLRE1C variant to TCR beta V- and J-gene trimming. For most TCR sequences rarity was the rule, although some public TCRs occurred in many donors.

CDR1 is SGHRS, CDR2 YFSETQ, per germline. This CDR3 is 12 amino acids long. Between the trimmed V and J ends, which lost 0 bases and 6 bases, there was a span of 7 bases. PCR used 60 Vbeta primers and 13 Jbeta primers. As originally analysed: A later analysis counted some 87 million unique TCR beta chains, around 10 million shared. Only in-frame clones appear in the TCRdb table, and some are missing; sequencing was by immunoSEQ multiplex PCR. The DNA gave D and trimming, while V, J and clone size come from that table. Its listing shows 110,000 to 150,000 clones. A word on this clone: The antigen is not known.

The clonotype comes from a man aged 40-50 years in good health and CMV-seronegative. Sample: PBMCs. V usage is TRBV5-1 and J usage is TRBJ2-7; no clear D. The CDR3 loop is CASSLDSGEQYF. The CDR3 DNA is TGCGCCAGCAGCTTGGATTCGGGCGAGCAGTACTTC.